The 13 T cell receptor beta chains presented below share a single source sample, sequenced in a study of human T cells and chemical hapten exposure. Time point given: patch test 1, 2 weeks after DPC sensitization. As for treatment: therapeutic diphenylcyclopropenone sensitization with weekly scalp DPC. TCRdb redid the calling of the RACE reads with MiXCR, one entry per CDR3 protein. Of about 120,000 distinct CDR3 sequences listed, roughly 15% are singletons. Sequenced material: whole blood, taken in connection with sensitization to the hapten diphenylcyclopropenone (DPC). The receptors come from a man aged 18-30 years with alopecia areata. Some clones in this sample may be carry-over from other donors' samples.

This clonotype was seen only a few times. The V and J genes are TRBV14 and TRBJ2-2; no clear D. The V end lost 2 bases, the J end lost 4 bases, and 14 bases lay between the germline ends. The germline CDR1 and CDR2 sequences are SGHDN and FVKESK. This CDR3 region has 16 residues. CDR3 protein: CASSQLTVSGTGELFF. Here the CDR3 DNA reads TGTGCCAGCAGCCAATTAACGGTCTCGGGCACCGGGGAGCTGTTTTTT.

This clonotype was seen a few times. J is TRBJ2-1 and V is TRBV5-1, with D unclear. The CDR3 runs to 12 residues. Per the germline V gene, CDR1 is SGHRS and CDR2 is YFSETQ. V lost 0 bases and J 10 bases, leaving 8 bases between the germline ends. The CDR3 bases are TGCGCCAGCAGCTTGGATCTGCAGGAGCAGTTCTTC. Amino acid sequence: CASSLDLQEQFF.

The genes are TRBV20-1 and TRBJ1-1; TRBD1 is a possible D gene (5 bases). The CDR3 loop spans 17 amino acids. The V gene lost 1 base and the J gene lost 3 bases, with 21 bases spanning the gap. CDR1 DFQATT and CDR2 SNEGSKA come from the germline V gene (reference sequence). CDR3 bases: TGCAGTGCTAGAGTGTTGCCGGGGCGAGTAGAGGACACTGAAGCTTTCTTT. The encoded protein is CSARVLPGRVEDTEAFF.

This clonotype was detected a few times. The gene calls are TRBV4-3 and TRBJ1-1; D gene ambiguous. The CDR3 is made up of 13 amino acids. Trimming took off 1 base at V and 5 bases at J, with 8 bases between the two ends. From germline, CDR1 is LGHNA and CDR2 YSLEER. CDR3 coding DNA: TGCGCCAGCAGCCAAGCGGCGGAGACTGAAGCTTTCTTT. Protein sequence: CASSQAAETEAFF.

The V call is TRBV5-1, the J call TRBJ2-1; weak D call: TRBD1 (5 bases). Germline CDR1 is SGHRS and CDR2 is YFSETQ. Trimming stripped 2 bases from V and 6 bases from J, with 6 bases between. The CDR3 runs to 12 residues. CDR3 DNA sequence: TGCGCCAGCAGCTTTACAGGCAATGAGCAGTTCTTC. Encoded protein: CASSFTGNEQFF.

Only a few counts were recorded for this clonotype. This chain joins TRBV19 and TRBJ1-5; D possibly corresponds to TRBD1 (6 bases). The CDR3 totals 17 residues. Germline CDR1 LNHDA, CDR2 SQIVND (reference sequence). V was pared by 5 bases and J by 5 bases, with 22 bases between. CDR3 residues: CASSDQTGPVRHQPQHF. The CDR3, as DNA: TGTGCCAGTAGTGATCAAACAGGGCCTGTTAGACATCAGCCCCAGCATTTT.

This clonotype was seen only a few times. The chain recombines TRBV3-1 with TRBJ2-7; tentatively, D is TRBD2 (5 bases). V shed 4 bases and J shed 7 bases, with 14 bases lying between them. From germline, CDR1 is LGHDT and CDR2 YNNKEL (reference sequence). CDR3 length equals 13 residues. The DNA of the CDR3 is TGTGCCAGCAGCCCCCACGCCGGGGAAGAGCAGTACGTC. Translating it yields CASSPHAGEEQYV.

The chain has TRBV4-1 and TRBJ1-5; 9 positions match TRBD1. Per germline, CDR1 MGHRA and CDR2 YSYEKL. The CDR3 is 17 residues long. Trimming at V came to 3 bases and at J to 5 bases, leaving 11 bases not matched to a gene. The CDR3 DNA sequence: TGCGCCAGCAGCCAGGGGACTCACGGGACAGGGCATCAGCCCCAGCATTTT. Translation: CASSQGTHGTGHQPQHF.

The J gene is TRBJ2-2, the V gene TRBV10-3, with D possibly being TRBD1 (6 bases). Trimming removed 0 bases from V and 3 bases from J, with 8 bases in between. The CDR3 is 15 amino acids. Germline values: CDR1 ENHRY, CDR2 SYGVKD. CDR3 in DNA: TGTGCCATCAGTGAGTCATCAGGGGACACCGGGGAGCTGTTTTTT. It encodes CAISESSGDTGELFF.

V gene TRBV5-4 combines with J gene TRBJ2-5; D perhaps matches TRBD2 (5 bases). V lost 4 bases, J lost 1 base, and 8 bases lay in between. Germline V gene lookup returns CDR1 SGHNT and CDR2 YYREEE (reference sequence). This CDR3 has 13 residues. Written as DNA, the CDR3 is TGTGCCAGCAGCACGGACTTCCAAGAGACCCAGTACTTC. Translation: CASSTDFQETQYF.

The CDR3 DNA is TGCAGCGTTGTCGGCAGAAACAAAAACATTCAGTACTTC. The encoded protein is CSVVGRNKNIQYF. This sequence joins TRBV29-1 and TRBJ2-4; D ambiguous. CDR1 is SQVTM and CDR2 is ANQGSEA in the germline V gene. V was trimmed by 4 bases and J by 3 bases, leaving 10 bases between them. CDR3 length: 13 amino acids.

The rearrangement joins TRBV6-2 or TRBV6-3 to TRBJ2-7; D is uncertain. Germline V CDR1 and CDR2: MNHEY, SVGEGT. The CDR3 is made up of 12 amino acids. Trimming removed 5 bases from V and 3 bases from J, with 8 bases in between. The CDR3 region has the DNA TGTGCCAGCAGTCACCAATACTACGAGCAGTACGTC. This sequence encodes CASSHQYYEQYV.

This clonotype was detected only a few times. The chain recombines TRBV2 with TRBJ2-3; D not resolved. Germline V lookup: CDR1 SNHLY, CDR2 FYNNEI. The CDR3 contains 16 residues. With 5 bases removed from V and 0 bases from J, the gap between germline ends came to 15 bases. The CDR3 region is CASSKTYSASTDTQYF. The CDR3 nucleotides are TGTGCCAGCAGTAAAACCTACAGTGCTAGCACAGATACGCAGTATTTT.